A selection of T cell receptor beta chains follows, all from one sample in a study of cytomegalovirus exposure and HLA in healthy donors. Libraries were prepared by immunoSEQ multiplex PCR; TCRdb keeps only in-frame clonotypes and omits some of them. The sample lists around 130,000 clones; approximately 82% were seen once. Sequenced material: PBMCs. All receptors come from a woman under 30 in good health and CMV-seropositive. CDR3s include the opening cysteine and the closing phenylalanine or tryptophan. D genes are given only for firm matches. Size tells how often a clone was seen (once, few, many) or the class of an expanded clone, and some rows leave it out.

TRBV30,TRBJ2-7,TRBD1,NA,CAWSVVGTGAYEQYF,TGTGCCTGGAGTGTAGTCGGGACAGGAGCCTACGAGCAGTACTTC
TRBV6-5,TRBJ1-2,TRBD1,NA,CASSYLGRGPEGYTF,TGTGCCAGCAGTTACTTGGGCAGGGGGCCTGAAGGCTACACCTTC
TRBV5-1,TRBJ2-5,NA,NA,CASKTYPGETQYF,TGCGCCAGCAAGACGTACCCCGGGGAGACCCAGTACTTC
TRBV4-2,TRBJ2-1,TRBD2,NA,CAYEGRVGEQFF,TGTGCCTACGAGGGGAGGGTTGGGGAGCAGTTCTTC
TRBV28,TRBJ1-6,TRBD1,NA,CASSRGQGSSYNSPLHF,TGTGCCAGCAGCAGGGGACAGGGGAGCTCCTATAATTCACCCCTCCACTTT
TRBV9,TRBJ1-2,NA,NA,CASSVEEGGYGYTF,TGTGCCAGCAGCGTAGAGGAGGGAGGCTATGGCTACACCTTC
TRBV11-2,TRBJ2-2,NA,NA,CASSGTNTGELFF,TGTGCCAGCAGCGGGACAAACACCGGGGAGCTGTTTTTT
TRBV19,TRBJ2-7,NA,NA,CASSPADWYEQYF,TGTGCCAGTAGTCCTGCAGACTGGTACGAGCAGTACTTC
TRBV12-5,TRBJ1-4,NA,NA,CASGLGQGGEKLFF,TGTGCTAGTGGTTTGGGGCAGGGTGGTGAAAAACTGTTTTTT
TRBV6-5,TRBJ2-3,TRBD1,NA,CASSRTGGRGDTQYF,TGTGCCAGCAGTCGGACAGGGGGCCGGGGAGATACGCAGTATTTT
TRBV4-2,TRBJ2-1,NA,once,CASSRYLGVRDNEQFF,TGTGCCAGCAGCCGTTACCTAGGGGTTAGGGACAATGAGCAGTTCTTC
TRBV14,TRBJ2-4,NA,NA,CASSPELAKNIQYF,TGTGCCAGCAGCCCGGAGTTAGCCAAAAACATTCAGTACTTC
TRBV23-1,TRBJ2-7,TRBD1,few,CASSQGTGAEQYF,TGCGCCAGCAGTCAAGGGACAGGGGCCGAGCAGTACTTC
TRBV30,TRBJ1-6,NA,NA,CAWIPEGGSPLHF,TGTGCCTGGATCCCGGAAGGGGGTTCACCCCTCCACTTT
TRBV27,TRBJ2-7,TRBD1,NA,CASRQGASYEQYF,TGTGCCAGCCGGCAGGGGGCCTCCTACGAGCAGTACTTC
TRBV9,TRBJ2-7,TRBD2,NA,CASSVGAGERYEQYF,TGTGCCAGCAGCGTAGGAGCGGGGGAGCGCTACGAGCAGTACTTC
TRBV5-1,TRBJ2-1,TRBD2,few,CASSLPGTNYNEQFF,TGCGCCAGCAGCTTACCCGGGACTAACTACAATGAGCAGTTCTTC
TRBV7-9,TRBJ1-2,NA,NA,CASSQDGGAVNYGYTF,TGTGCCAGCAGTCAAGACGGCGGGGCAGTTAACTATGGCTACACCTTC
TRBV30,TRBJ1-5,TRBD1,NA,CAWTSRGTGGSQPQHF,TGTGCCTGGACCTCAAGGGGGACAGGGGGCAGTCAGCCCCAGCATTTT
TRBV4-1,TRBJ2-7,TRBD2,NA,CASSQDEGRGADLYEQYF,TGCGCCAGCAGCCAAGATGAAGGGCGGGGGGCTGATCTTTACGAGCAGTACTTC
TRBV29-1,TRBJ1-1,NA,NA,CSVDGGSNTEAFF,TGCAGCGTTGATGGGGGGTCGAACACTGAAGCTTTCTTT